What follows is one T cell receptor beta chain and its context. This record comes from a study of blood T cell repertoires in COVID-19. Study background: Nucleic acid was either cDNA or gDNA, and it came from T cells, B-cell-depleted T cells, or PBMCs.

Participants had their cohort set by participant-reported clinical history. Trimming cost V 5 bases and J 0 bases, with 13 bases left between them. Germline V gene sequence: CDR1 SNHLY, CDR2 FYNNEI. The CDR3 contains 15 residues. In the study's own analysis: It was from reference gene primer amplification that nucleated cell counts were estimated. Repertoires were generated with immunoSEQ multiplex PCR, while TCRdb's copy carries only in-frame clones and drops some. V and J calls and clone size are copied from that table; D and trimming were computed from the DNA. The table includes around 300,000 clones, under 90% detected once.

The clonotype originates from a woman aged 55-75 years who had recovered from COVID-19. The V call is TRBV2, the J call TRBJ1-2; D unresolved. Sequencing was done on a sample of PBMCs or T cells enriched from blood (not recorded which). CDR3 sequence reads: CASSSRSGPNYGYTF. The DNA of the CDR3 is TGTGCCAGCAGTTCCCGTTCAGGCCCTAACTATGGCTACACCTTC.